The next 3 T cell receptor beta chains were all read from a single sample in a study of shared clonotypes between healthy human individuals. The table came from immunoSEQ multiplex PCR; TCRdb's copy has only in-frame clones and leaves some out. The sample lists about 980,000 clones, about three quarters occurring once. Material: memory CD4+ T cells sorted from blood. Subset specified: CD45RA-negative fraction. These receptors all come from a man younger than 30 in good health.

J is TRBJ2-7 and V is TRBV6-6, with D possibly TRBD1 on 5 matching bases. The CDR3 is 15 amino acids. Trimming pared 2 bases from V and 4 bases from J, leaving 15 bases between. Germline CDR1 is MNHNY and CDR2 is SVGAGI (reference sequence). The CDR3 nucleotides read TGTGCCAGCAGTTACACGAGGACAAGCCAGTACGAGCAGTACTTC. It specifies CASSYTRTSQYEQYF.

On this clone itself: Within the sample, other DNA sequences also encode this same CDR3. The rearrangement links TRBV2 to TRBJ1-1; possible D gene TRBD1, 6 bases. Germline V gene sequence: CDR1 SNHLY, CDR2 FYNNEI. The CDR3 is 12 residues long. Between the trimmed V and J ends, which lost 2 bases and 8 bases, there was a span of 9 bases. CDR3 DNA: TGTGCCAGCAGTGAAACAGGGAGGGAAGCTTTCTTT. Amino acids: CASSETGREAFF.

This chain connects TRBV10-3 to TRBJ2-3; maybe TRBD2 (7 bases). CDR3 length: 13 amino acids. CDR1 and CDR2 (germline): ENHRY, SYGVKD. V was clipped by 10 bases and J by 5 bases, with 16 bases between them. DNA for the CDR3: TGTGCCACCTCCGGGGGGCGTGAAGATACGCAGTATTTT. It yields the protein CATSGGREDTQYF.